The T cell receptor (beta chain) under discussion was sequenced for a study of T cells in Graves' hyperthyroidism and ophthalmopathy. The study, taken as a whole, reports: Blood held most thyroid clonotypes expanded above 0.001 frequency.

Amplified regions were TCR beta CDR3 sequences from RNA transcripts. The HTBI primer set served for first-round RT-PCR of the TCR CDR3. Using its own MiXCR run on the multiplex PCR reads, TCRdb lists one record per CDR3 protein. The sample holds roughly 500,000 distinct CDR3 sequences, roughly 45% seen once. The table lists this clonotype with a few counts. The target antigen is unknown. The clonotype originates from an adult woman with Graves' disease, either hyperthyroidism or ophthalmopathy (not recorded which). Sequenced: peripheral blood or thyroid tissue (not recorded which).

The CDR3 reads CSAAATGNSPLHF. DNA for the CDR3: TGCAGCGCCGCTGCGACGGGCAATTCACCCCTCCACTTT. This chain joins TRBV29-1 and TRBJ1-6, with no clear D. V was trimmed by 7 bases and J by 7 bases, leaving 14 bases between them. CDR1 and CDR2 from the germline V gene are SQVTM and ANQGSEA. CDR3 length equals 13 residues. Using reference TRBV29-1 and TRBJ1-6 for the parts outside the CDR3, the full variable domain is SAVISQKPSRDICQRGTSLTIQCQVDSQVTMMFWYRQQPGQSLTLIATANQGSEATYESGFVIDKFPISRPNLTFSTLTVSNMSPEDSSIYLCSAAATGNSPLHFGNGTRLTVT.